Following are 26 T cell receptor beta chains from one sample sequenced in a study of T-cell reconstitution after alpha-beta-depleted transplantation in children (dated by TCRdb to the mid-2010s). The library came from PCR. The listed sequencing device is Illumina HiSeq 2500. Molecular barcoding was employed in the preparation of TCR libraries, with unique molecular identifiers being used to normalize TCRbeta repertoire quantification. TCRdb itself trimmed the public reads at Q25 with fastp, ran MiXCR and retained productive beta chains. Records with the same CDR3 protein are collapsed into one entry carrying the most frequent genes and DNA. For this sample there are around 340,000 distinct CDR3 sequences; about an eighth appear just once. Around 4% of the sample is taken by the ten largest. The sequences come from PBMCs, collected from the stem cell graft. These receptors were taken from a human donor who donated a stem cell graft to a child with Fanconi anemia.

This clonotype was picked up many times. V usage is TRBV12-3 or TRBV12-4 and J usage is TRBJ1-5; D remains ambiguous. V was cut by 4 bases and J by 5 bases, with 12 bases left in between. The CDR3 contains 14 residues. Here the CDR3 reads CASSSRPWDQPQHF. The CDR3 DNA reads TGTGCCAGCAGTTCCAGGCCTTGGGATCAGCCCCAGCATTTT.

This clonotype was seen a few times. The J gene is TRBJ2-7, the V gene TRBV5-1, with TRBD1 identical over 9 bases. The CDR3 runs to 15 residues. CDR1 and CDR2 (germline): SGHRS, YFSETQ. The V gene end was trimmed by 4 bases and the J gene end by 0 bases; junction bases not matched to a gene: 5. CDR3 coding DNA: TGCGCCAGCAGCCAGTTGACAGGGGGCTCCTACGAGCAGTACTTC. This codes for CASSQLTGGSYEQYF.

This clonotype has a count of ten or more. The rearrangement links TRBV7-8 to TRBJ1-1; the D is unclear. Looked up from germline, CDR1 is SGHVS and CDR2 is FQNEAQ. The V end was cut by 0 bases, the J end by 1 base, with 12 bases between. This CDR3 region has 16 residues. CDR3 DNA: TGTGCCAGCAGCTTAGCAAGCCCCGGAGCGAACACTGAAGCTTTCTTT. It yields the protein CASSLASPGANTEAFF. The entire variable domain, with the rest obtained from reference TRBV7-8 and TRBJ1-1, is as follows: GAGVSQSPRYKVAKRGQDVALRCDPISGHVSLFWYQQALGQGPEFLTYFQNEAQLDKSGLPSDRFFAERPEGSVSTLKIQRTQQEDSAVYLCASSLASPGANTEAFFGQGTRLTVV.

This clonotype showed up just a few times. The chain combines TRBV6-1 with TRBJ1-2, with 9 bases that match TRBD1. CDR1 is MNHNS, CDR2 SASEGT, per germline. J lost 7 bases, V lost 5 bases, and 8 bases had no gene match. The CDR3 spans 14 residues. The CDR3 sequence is CASSPDRGAAGYTF. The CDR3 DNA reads TGTGCCAGCAGTCCCGACAGGGGGGCTGCTGGCTACACCTTC.

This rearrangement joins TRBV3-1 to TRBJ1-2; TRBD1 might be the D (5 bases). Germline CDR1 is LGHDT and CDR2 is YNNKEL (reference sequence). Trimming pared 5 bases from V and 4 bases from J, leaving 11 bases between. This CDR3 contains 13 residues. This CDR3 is CASSSRDGYGYTF. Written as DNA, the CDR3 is TGTGCCAGCAGCAGCCGGGACGGCTATGGCTACACCTTC.

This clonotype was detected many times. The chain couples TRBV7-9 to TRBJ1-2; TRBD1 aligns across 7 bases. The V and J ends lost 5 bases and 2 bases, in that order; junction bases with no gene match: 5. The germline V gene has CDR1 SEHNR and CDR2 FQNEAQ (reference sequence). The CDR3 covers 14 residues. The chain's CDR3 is CASSRVGQNYGYTF. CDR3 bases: TGTGCCAGCAGCCGAGTGGGACAGAACTATGGCTACACCTTC.

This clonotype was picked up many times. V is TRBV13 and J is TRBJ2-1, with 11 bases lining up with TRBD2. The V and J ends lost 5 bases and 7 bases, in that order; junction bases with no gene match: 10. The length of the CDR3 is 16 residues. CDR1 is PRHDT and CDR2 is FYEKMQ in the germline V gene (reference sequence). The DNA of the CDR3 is TGTGCCAGCAGCGCCGAACTAGCGGGGGTTGGGAATGAGCAGTTCTTC. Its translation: CASSAELAGVGNEQFF.

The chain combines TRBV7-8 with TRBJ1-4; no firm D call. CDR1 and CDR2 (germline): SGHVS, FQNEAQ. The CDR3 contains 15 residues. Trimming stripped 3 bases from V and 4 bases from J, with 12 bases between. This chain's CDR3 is CASSFRTDRNEKLFF. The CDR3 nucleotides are TGTGCCAGCAGCTTCCGGACGGACCGTAATGAAAAACTGTTTTTT.

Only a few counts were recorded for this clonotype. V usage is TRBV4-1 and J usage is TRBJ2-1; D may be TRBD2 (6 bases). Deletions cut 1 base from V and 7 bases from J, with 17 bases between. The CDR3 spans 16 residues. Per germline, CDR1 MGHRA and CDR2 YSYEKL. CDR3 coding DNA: TGCGCCAGCAGCCAAGTTGGGCGGGGAATGGGAAATGAGCAGTTCTTC. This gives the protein CASSQVGRGMGNEQFF.

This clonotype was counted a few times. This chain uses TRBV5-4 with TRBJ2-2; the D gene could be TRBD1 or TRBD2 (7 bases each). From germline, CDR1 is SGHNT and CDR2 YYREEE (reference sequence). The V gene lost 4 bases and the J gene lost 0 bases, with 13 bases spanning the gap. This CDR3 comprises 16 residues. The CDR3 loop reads CASSMGGTANTGELFF. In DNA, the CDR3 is TGTGCCAGCAGCATGGGGGGGACAGCGAACACCGGGGAGCTGTTTTTT.

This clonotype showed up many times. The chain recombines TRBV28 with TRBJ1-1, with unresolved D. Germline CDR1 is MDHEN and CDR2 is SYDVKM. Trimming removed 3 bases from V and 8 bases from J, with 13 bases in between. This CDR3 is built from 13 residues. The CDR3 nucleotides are TGTGCCAGCAGTTTGAGCGACACGCTGGAAGCTTTCTTT. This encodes CASSLSDTLEAFF.

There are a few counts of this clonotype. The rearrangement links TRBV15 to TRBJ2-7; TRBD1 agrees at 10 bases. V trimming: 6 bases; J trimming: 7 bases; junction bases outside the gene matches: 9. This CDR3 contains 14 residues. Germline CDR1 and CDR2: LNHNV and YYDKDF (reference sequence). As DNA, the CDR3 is TGTGCCACCAGACCGGGGACAGGGGAAGGGGAGCAGTACTTC. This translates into CATRPGTGEGEQYF.

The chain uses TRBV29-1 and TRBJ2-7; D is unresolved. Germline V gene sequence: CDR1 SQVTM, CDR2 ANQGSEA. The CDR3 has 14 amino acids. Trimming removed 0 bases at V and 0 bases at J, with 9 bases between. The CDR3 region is CSVEDTDRSYEQYF. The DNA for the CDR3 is TGCAGCGTTGAAGATACGGACCGCTCCTACGAGCAGTACTTC.

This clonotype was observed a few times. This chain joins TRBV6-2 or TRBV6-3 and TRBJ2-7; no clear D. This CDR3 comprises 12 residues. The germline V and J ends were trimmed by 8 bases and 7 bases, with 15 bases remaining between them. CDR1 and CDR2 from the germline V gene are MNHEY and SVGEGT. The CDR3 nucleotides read TGTGCCAGCGCCAACGTAGGACCGGAGCAGTACTTC. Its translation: CASANVGPEQYF.

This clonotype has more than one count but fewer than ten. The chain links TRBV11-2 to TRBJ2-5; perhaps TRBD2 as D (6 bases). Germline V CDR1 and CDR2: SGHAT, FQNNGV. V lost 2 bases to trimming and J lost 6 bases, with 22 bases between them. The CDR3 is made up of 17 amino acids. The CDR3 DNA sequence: TGTGCCAGCAGCTTATCCCACGGGAGAGGGGCGGGGAAGACCCAGTACTTC. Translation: CASSLSHGRGAGKTQYF.

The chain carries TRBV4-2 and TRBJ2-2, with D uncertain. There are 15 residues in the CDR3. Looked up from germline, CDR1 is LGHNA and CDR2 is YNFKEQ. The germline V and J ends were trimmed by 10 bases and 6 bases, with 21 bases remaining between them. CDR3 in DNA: TGTGCCATCGGCCCCGCGCTCCGAAGCTCCGGGGAGCTGTTTTTT. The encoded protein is CAIGPALRSSGELFF.

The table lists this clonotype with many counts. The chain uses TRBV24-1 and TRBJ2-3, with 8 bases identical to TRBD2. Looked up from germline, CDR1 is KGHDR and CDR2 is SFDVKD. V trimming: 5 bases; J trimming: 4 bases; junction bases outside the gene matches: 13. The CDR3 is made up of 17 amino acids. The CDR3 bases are TGTGCCACCAGTGGCTACTCTCGGAGCGGGGGTGCAGATACGCAGTATTTT. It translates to CATSGYSRSGGADTQYF.

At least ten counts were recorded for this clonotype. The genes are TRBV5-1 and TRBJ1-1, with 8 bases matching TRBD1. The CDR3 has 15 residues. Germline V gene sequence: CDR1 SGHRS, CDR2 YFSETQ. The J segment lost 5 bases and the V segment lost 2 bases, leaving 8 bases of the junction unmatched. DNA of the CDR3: TGCGCCAGCAGCTTACAAGGACAGGGAAGAACTGAAGCTTTCTTT. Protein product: CASSLQGQGRTEAFF. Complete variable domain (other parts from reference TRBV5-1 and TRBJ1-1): KAGVTQTPRYLIKTRGQQVTLSCSPISGHRSVSWYQQTPGQGLQFLFEYFSETQRNKGNFPGRFSGRQFSNSRSEMNVSTLELGDSALYLCASSLQGQGRTEAFFGQGTRLTVV.

In DNA, the CDR3 is TGTGCCAGCAGTCCCCGGACCCTGAGCGAGACCCAGTACTTC. Translating gives CASSPRTLSETQYF. The chain has TRBV28 and TRBJ2-5; D remains unclear. V lost 5 bases and J lost 5, with 15 bases in between. The CDR3 covers 14 residues. Per germline, CDR1 MDHEN and CDR2 SYDVKM.

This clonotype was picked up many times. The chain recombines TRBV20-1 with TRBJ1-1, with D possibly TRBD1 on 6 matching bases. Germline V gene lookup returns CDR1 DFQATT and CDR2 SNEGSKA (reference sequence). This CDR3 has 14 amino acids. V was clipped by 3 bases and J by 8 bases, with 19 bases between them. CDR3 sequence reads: CSASLQGPVNEAFF. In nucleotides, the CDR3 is TGCAGTGCTAGTTTGCAGGGGCCGGTGAACGAAGCTTTCTTT.

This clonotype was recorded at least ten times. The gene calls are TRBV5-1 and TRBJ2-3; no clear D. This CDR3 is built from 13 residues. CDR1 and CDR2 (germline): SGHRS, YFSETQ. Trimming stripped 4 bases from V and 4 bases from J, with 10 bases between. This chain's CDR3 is CASSPSVADTQYF. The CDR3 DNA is TGCGCCAGCAGCCCTTCTGTGGCAGATACGCAGTATTTT.

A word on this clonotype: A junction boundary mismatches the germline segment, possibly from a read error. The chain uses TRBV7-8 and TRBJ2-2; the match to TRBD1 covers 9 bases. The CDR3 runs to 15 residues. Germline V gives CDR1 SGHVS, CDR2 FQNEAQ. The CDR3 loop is CASSTGGGNTGELSF. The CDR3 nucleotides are TGTGCCAGCAGCACAGGGGGCGGGAACACCGGGGAGCTGTCTTTT.

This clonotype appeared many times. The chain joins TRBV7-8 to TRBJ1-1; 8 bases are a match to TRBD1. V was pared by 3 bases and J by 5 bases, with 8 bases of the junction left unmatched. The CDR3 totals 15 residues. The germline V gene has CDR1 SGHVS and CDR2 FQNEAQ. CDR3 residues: CASSFSGGGWTEAFF. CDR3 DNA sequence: TGTGCCAGCAGCTTCTCAGGGGGCGGTTGGACTGAAGCTTTCTTT.

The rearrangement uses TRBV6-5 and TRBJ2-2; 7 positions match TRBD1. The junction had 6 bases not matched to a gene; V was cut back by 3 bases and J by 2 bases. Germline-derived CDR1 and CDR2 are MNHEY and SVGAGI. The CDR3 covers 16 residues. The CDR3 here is CASSYTGVGNTGELFF. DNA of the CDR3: TGTGCCAGCAGTTATACAGGGGTCGGTAACACCGGGGAGCTGTTTTTT.

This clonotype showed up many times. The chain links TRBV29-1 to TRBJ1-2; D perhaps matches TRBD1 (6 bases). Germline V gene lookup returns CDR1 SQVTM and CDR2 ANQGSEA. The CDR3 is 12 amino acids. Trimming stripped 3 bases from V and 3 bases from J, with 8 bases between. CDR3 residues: CSVEGADYGYTF. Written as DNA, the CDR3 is TGCAGCGTTGAGGGGGCGGACTATGGCTACACCTTC.

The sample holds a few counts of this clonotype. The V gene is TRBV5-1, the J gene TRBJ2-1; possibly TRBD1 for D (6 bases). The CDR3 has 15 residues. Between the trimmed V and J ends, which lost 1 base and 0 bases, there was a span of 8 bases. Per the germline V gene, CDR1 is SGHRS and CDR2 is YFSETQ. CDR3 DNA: TGCGCCAGCAGCTTGAACAGGGCCTCCTACAATGAGCAGTTCTTC. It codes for CASSLNRASYNEQFF.